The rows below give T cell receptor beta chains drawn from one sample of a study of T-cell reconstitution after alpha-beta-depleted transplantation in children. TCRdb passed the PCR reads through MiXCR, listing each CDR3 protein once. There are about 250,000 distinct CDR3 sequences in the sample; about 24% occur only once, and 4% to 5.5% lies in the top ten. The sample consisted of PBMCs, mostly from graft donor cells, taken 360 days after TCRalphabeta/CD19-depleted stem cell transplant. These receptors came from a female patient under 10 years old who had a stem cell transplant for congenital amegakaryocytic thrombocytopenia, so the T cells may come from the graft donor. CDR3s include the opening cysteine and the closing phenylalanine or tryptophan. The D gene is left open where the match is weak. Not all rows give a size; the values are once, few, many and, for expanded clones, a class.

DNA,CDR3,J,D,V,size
TGTGCCAGCAGCTTATTTACTAGACTCACAGATACGCAGTATTTT,CASSLFTRLTDTQYF,TRBJ2-3,NA,TRBV5-6,NA
TGTGCCAGCAGCCCCCGGGACAGGGGTCATGGCTACACCTTC,CASSPRDRGHGYTF,TRBJ1-2,TRBD1,TRBV9,NA
TGCGCCAGCAGCTCAACCTCCCAAGAGACCCAGTACTTC,CASSSTSQETQYF,TRBJ2-5,NA,TRBV5-1,NA
TGCAGCGTGCTAGAGAGGGTGCACTACACTGAAGCTTTCTTT,CSVLERVHYTEAFF,TRBJ1-1,NA,TRBV29-1,few
TGTGCCAGCAGTCCCAGACTTCAAGAGACCCAGTACTTC,CASSPRLQETQYF,TRBJ2-5,NA,TRBV12-3/TRBV12-4,many
TGCTGTGCTAACCCTTGGGCTAGCGGGAGGGCCTTTGATACGCAGTATTTT,CCANPWASGRAFDTQYF,TRBJ2-3,TRBD2,TRBV20-1,NA
TGTGCCTGGAGTGTACTAATTGGTCGGTACTATGGCTACACCTTC,CAWSVLIGRYYGYTF,TRBJ1-2,NA,TRBV30,NA
TGCAGTGCTAGAGTTCAGGGGGCCGTTAGCAATCAGCCCCAGCATTTT,CSARVQGAVSNQPQHF,TRBJ1-5,TRBD1,TRBV20-1,NA
TGTGCCAGCAGCTTCTCCGTCCCCTTTGGGGGGGGGCGAGATGAGCAGTTCTTC,CASSFSVPFGGGRDEQFF,TRBJ2-1,NA,TRBV7-8,NA
TGCAGCGTCGCGGACAAACAGGGACGGGTGGAAACAGATACGCAGTATTTT,CSVADKQGRVETDTQYF,TRBJ2-3,NA,TRBV29-1,few
TGTGCCAGCTCACGGGCGCGGGAGGTCCCCTTC,CASSRAREVPF,TRBJ2-1,TRBD2,TRBV18,few
TGTGCCAGCAGCCAAGCGGGAGTTGGGGCAGATACGCAGTATTTT,CASSQAGVGADTQYF,TRBJ2-3,NA,TRBV3-1,few
TGTGCCAGCTCACCGCGGACAGGGGCCGAAGGGACCCAGTACTTC,CASSPRTGAEGTQYF,TRBJ2-5,TRBD1,TRBV18,NA
TGTGCCAGCAGCTCCCCCGGCGGGAGTTGGACCGGGGAGCTGTTTTTT,CASSSPGGSWTGELFF,TRBJ2-2,TRBD2,TRBV5-6,NA
TGTGCCAGCAGCATCTACAGACTATCGAACACCGGGGAGCTGTTTTTT,CASSIYRLSNTGELFF,TRBJ2-2,NA,TRBV27,NA
TGCGCCAGCAGCAGAGCGGGAGGGGGCAATGAGCAGCTCTTC,CASSRAGGGNEQLF,TRBJ2-1,TRBD2,TRBV4-1,NA
TGTGCCAGCAGTTTTGGCCCTTATCCGGGACTAGCGGGATCAAACACCGGGGAGCTGTTTTTT,CASSFGPYPGLAGSNTGELFF,TRBJ2-2,TRBD2,TRBV12-3/TRBV12-4,NA
TGTGCCAGCAGTTACTCGACTAGCCGGGCCTATGAGCAGTTCTTC,CASSYSTSRAYEQFF,TRBJ2-1,TRBD2,TRBV6-2/TRBV6-3,NA
TGTGCCAGCACTACGAAGAACACCGGGGAGCTGTTTTTT,CASTTKNTGELFF,TRBJ2-2,NA,TRBV28,NA
TGTGCCAGCAGCTTAGATTGGTACGAGCAGTACTTC,CASSLDWYEQYF,TRBJ2-7,NA,TRBV7-2,NA
TGTGCCAGCAGCCCCCGGGCCGGGACTAGCGGGAGGATGCCAGATACGCAGTATTTT,CASSPRAGTSGRMPDTQYF,TRBJ2-3,TRBD2,TRBV12-3/TRBV12-4,few
TGTGCCAGCAGTTCTAAAATCGGTTGGGAGACCCAGTACTTC,CASSSKIGWETQYF,TRBJ2-5,NA,TRBV7-2,NA
TGTGCCACCACCGCCGCTAGCGGGAGGGAAAAGCAGTTCTTC,CATTAASGREKQFF,TRBJ2-1,TRBD2,TRBV6-2/TRBV6-3,few
TGCGCCAGCAGCCAAGGCGCAGGGTTCTACGAGCAGTACTTC,CASSQGAGFYEQYF,TRBJ2-7,NA,TRBV4-3,NA
TGTGCCAGCAGCCTCGGGGGGGTCCCCGGCTACACCTTC,CASSLGGVPGYTF,TRBJ1-2,NA,TRBV13,NA
TGTGCCAGCAGCTCGGGACAGAATACCGGGGAGCTGTTTTTT,CASSSGQNTGELFF,TRBJ2-2,TRBD1,TRBV7-9,many
TGTGCCACCTCCGGGGAGACCCAGTACTTC,CATSGETQYF,TRBJ2-5,NA,TRBV10-3,NA
TGCGCCAGCAGCCAAACTAGCGGGGGGAACTCCTACGAGCAGTACTTC,CASSQTSGGNSYEQYF,TRBJ2-7,TRBD2,TRBV4-1,NA
TGTGCCAGCAGCTCTCCGGGACAGGGGATGAACACTGAAGCTTTCTTT,CASSSPGQGMNTEAFF,TRBJ1-1,TRBD1,TRBV12-3/TRBV12-4,NA
TGCGCCAGCAGCTTGGGTTGGAACACCGGGGAGCTGTTTTTT,CASSLGWNTGELFF,TRBJ2-2,NA,TRBV5-1,few
TGTGCCAGCTCAAGCCACCTATCAGGGAATCAGCCCCAGCATTTT,CASSSHLSGNQPQHF,TRBJ1-5,NA,TRBV18,NA
TGTGCCAGCAGCTTTAGGGGTAACACTGAAGCTTTCTTT,CASSFRGNTEAFF,TRBJ1-1,NA,TRBV7-8,many
TGTGCCACCAGTGGGGACTCCGGGACGGCGGACCGTAGGCAGTACTTC,CATSGDSGTADRRQYF,TRBJ2-7,NA,TRBV24-1,few
TGTGCCAGCTCACCAGCGACTAGCGGATCCTACAATGAGCAGTTCTTC,CASSPATSGSYNEQFF,TRBJ2-1,TRBD2,TRBV18,NA
TGTGCCAGTAGTATATCCCAGGCCGGCAATCAGCCCCAGCATTTT,CASSISQAGNQPQHF,TRBJ1-5,NA,TRBV19,once
TGTGCCAGCAGTTTTGAAGGGGGGCAGTATTTT,CASSFEGGQYF,TRBJ2-3,NA,TRBV28,NA
TGTGCCACGCAGTCTAGCGGGAGCTCCTACAATGAGCAGTTCTTC,CATQSSGSSYNEQFF,TRBJ2-1,TRBD2,TRBV10-3,NA
TGTGCCAGCAGTTACTCCCCGGGGGGATCGGGGGCCTACAATGAGCAGTTCTTC,CASSYSPGGSGAYNEQFF,TRBJ2-1,TRBD2,TRBV6-2/TRBV6-3,NA
TGTGCCAGCAGAACCTTCTCGGAAACAGCTTTTTCGTACGAGCAGTACTTC,CASRTFSETAFSYEQYF,TRBJ2-7,NA,TRBV6-2/TRBV6-3,NA
TGTGCCAGCAGTTACTCGCTCGGGGGGGCAATAATGAATGAGCAGTTCTTC,CASSYSLGGAIMNEQFF,TRBJ2-1,TRBD2,TRBV6-5,NA
TGTGCCAGCAGCCACCCGGGGGGGCGCACTGAAGCTTTCTTT,CASSHPGGRTEAFF,TRBJ1-1,NA,TRBV4-2,NA
TGCAGCGTTGAAGATCGCTCAGGGAGAGACACTGAAGCTTTCTTT,CSVEDRSGRDTEAFF,TRBJ1-1,NA,TRBV29-1,few
TGTGCCAGCAGTTACTCGAAAGAAACCGGACGAGGCTACACCTTC,CASSYSKETGRGYTF,TRBJ1-2,NA,TRBV6-5,NA
TGTGCCAGCAGTGACGAAGGGAGCTCCTACAATGAGCAGTTCTTC,CASSDEGSSYNEQFF,TRBJ2-1,NA,TRBV25-1,NA
TGTGCCAGCAGTGAATCGGGAGACAATGAGCAGTTCTTC,CASSESGDNEQFF,TRBJ2-1,NA,TRBV2,few
TGCAGTGCTGGGGACGGACTACGCACAGATACGCAGTATTTT,CSAGDGLRTDTQYF,TRBJ2-3,NA,TRBV20-1,NA
TGTGCCAGTAGTATGTCTCGGGATAGCGGGGGCCCCGCGTATACGCAGTATTTT,CASSMSRDSGGPAYTQYF,TRBJ2-3,TRBD2,TRBV19,few
TGTGCCAGCAGTTTTTGGGACAACACCGGGGAGCTGTTTTTT,CASSFWDNTGELFF,TRBJ2-2,NA,TRBV28,NA